Presented here are 10 T cell receptor beta chains from one specimen sequenced in a study of T cells in Graves' hyperthyroidism and ophthalmopathy. TCR beta CDR3 sequences were amplified from RNA transcripts. Primed by the HTBI set, a first-round RT-PCR was run on the TCR CDR3. In TCRdb, the multiplex PCR reads were re-called with MiXCR into one record per CDR3 protein. This sample has hundreds of thousands of distinct CDR3 sequences, with about 45% found just once. The sequencing input was peripheral blood or thyroid tissue (not recorded which). The receptor set was obtained from an adult man with Graves' disease, either hyperthyroidism or ophthalmopathy (not recorded which).

This clonotype was counted many times. The chain combines TRBV7-9 with TRBJ1-4, with 8 bases lining up with TRBD1. Looked up from germline, CDR1 is SEHNR and CDR2 is FQNEAQ (reference sequence). This CDR3 contains 14 residues. Trimming cost V 1 base and J 7 bases; bases outside gene matches: 2. The CDR3 here is CASSLGTGTEKLFF. In nucleotides, the CDR3 is TGTGCCAGCAGCTTAGGGACAGGGACTGAAAAACTGTTTTTT.

On this clonotype: A much larger clone sits a single nucleotide away, making a read error possible. This chain links TRBV25-1 with TRBJ1-4; 7 positions match TRBD1. Germline V gene sequence: CDR1 MGHDK, CDR2 SYGVNS. The CDR3 totals 14 residues. J lost 5 bases, V lost 6 bases, and 6 bases had no gene match. The CDR3 here is CASSSGQRNEKLFF. In DNA, the CDR3 is TGTGCCAGCAGCTCGGGACAGCGAAATGAAAAACTGTTTTTT.

This clonotype has only one observation. Likely a read error: the CDR3 ends without its conserved phenylalanine or tryptophan. No DNA is shown, since the ends of the CDR3 on it are uncertain; the CDR3 is the one TCRdb lists. The CDR3 region is CASSPGGQTYT. The rearrangement links TRBV11-3 to TRBJ2-7; the table calls TRBD1, which could not be checked here. Including both end residues, the CDR3 is 11 amino acids long. The germline gives CDR1 SGHNT, CDR2 YENEEA.

V gene TRBV12-3 or TRBV12-4 combines with J gene TRBJ1-2; 8 nucleotides match TRBD1. The CDR3 has 13 residues. V trimming: 5 bases; J trimming: 6 bases; junction bases outside the gene matches: 5. The CDR3: CASSETGVDGYTF. CDR3 bases: TGTGCCAGCAGTGAGACAGGGGTGGATGGCTACACCTTC.

Regarding this clonotype: An end of the junction differs from the germline gene, which may be a read error. This sequence joins TRBV7-9 and TRBJ2-7, with 7 bases that match TRBD1. The CDR3 length is 12 residues. Germline V lookup: CDR1 SEHNR, CDR2 FQNEAQ (reference sequence). The CDR3 DNA sequence: TGTACCAGCATTCGACAGGGTGGCGAGCAGTACTTC. Its translation is CTSIRQGGEQYF.

CDR3 in amino acids: CASSLGKQGYGNQPQHF. The CDR3 coding sequence is TGTGCCAGCAGCTTAGGGAAACAGGGATATGGCAATCAGCCCCAGCATTTT. J is TRBJ1-5 and V is TRBV13; D perhaps matches TRBD1 (6 bases). Germline V lookup: CDR1 PRHDT, CDR2 FYEKMQ (reference sequence). The V and J ends lost 0 bases and 2 bases respectively, with 14 bases between them. The CDR3 consists of 17 residues.

This clonotype was recorded a few times. The rearrangement joins TRBV7-9 to TRBJ1-1; 8 bases agree with TRBD1. Germline lookup yields CDR1 SEHNR and CDR2 FQNEAQ (reference sequence). The CDR3 sequence is 13 residues long. Trimming removed 5 bases from V and 11 bases from J; junction bases left unmatched: 10. The CDR3 DNA is TGTGCCAGCAGCGTTCGACAGGGGTCGAGCGCTTTCTTT. Translated, it gives CASSVRQGSSAFF.

Details on this clonotype: This could be a read error, since a much larger clone is one nucleotide away. In this CDR3 the conserved last residue, phenylalanine or tryptophan, is missing, so a read error is likely. This chain connects TRBV7-9 to TRBJ1-1, with TRBD1 identical over 8 bases. Germline V gene lookup returns CDR1 SEHNR and CDR2 FQNEAQ (reference sequence). The CDR3 covers 14 residues. J gave up 5 bases and V 2 bases, and 4 bases lay outside the gene matches. The DNA of the CDR3 is TGTGCCAGCAGCTTACGGACAGGGAGTACTGAAGCTTTCTGT. Residues: CASSLRTGSTEAFC.

The genes are TRBV12-3 or TRBV12-4 and TRBJ1-1, with unresolved D. Trimming pared 1 base from V and 4 bases from J, leaving 13 bases between. CDR3 size: 15 residues. As DNA, the CDR3 is TGTGCCAGCAGTTTAGATTTATTGGGTAGCACTGAAGCTTTCTTT. Residues: CASSLDLLGSTEAFF.

The V and J genes are TRBV9 and TRBJ2-7; D is uncertain. The CDR3 consists of 15 residues. Germline V gene lookup returns CDR1 SGDLS and CDR2 YYNGEE. Trimming stripped 4 bases from V and 7 bases from J, with 21 bases between. Here the CDR3 reads CASSQDVSSAREQYF. DNA of the CDR3: TGTGCCAGCAGCCAAGATGTCAGCAGCGCGAGGGAGCAGTACTTC.